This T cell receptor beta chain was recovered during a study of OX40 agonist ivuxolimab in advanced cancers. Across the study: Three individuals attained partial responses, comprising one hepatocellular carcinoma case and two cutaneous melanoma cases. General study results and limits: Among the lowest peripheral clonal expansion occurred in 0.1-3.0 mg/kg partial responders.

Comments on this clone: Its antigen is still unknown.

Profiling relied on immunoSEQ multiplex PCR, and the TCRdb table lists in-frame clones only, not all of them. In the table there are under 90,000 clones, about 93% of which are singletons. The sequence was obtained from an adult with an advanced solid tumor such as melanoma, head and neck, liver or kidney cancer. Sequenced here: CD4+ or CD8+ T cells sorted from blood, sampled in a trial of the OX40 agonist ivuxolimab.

The CDR3 coding sequence is TGTGCCAGCAGCTTGGAGGGATTCAATCAGCCCCAGCATTTT. This encodes CASSLEGFNQPQHF. V and J are TRBV5-4 and TRBJ1-5; D gene uncertain. This CDR3 contains 14 residues. Per germline, CDR1 SGHNT and CDR2 YYREEE (reference sequence). The V end lost 0 bases, the J end lost 3 bases, and 7 bases lay between the germline ends.